Described below is a single T cell receptor (beta chain) sequence and its context. Primers for the PCR totalled 60 Vbeta and 13 Jbeta. The table came from immunoSEQ multiplex PCR; TCRdb's copy has only in-frame clones and leaves some out. The sample shows some 110,000 clones, approximately 80% of them seen only once. The data belong to a study of cytomegalovirus exposure and HLA in healthy donors. This receptor was identified in a man aged 25-45 years in good health and CMV-seronegative. Sequencing was done on a sample of PBMCs.

The CDR3 region is CASSLAENYGYTF. Written as DNA, the CDR3 is TGTGCCAGCAGCTTAGCGGAGAACTATGGCTACACCTTC. V is TRBV7-9 and J is TRBJ1-2; D not resolved. The ends were cut back, 0 bases at V and 2 bases at J, with 4 bases in the middle. The germline V gene has CDR1 SEHNR and CDR2 FQNEAQ (reference sequence). The CDR3 is 13 residues long.